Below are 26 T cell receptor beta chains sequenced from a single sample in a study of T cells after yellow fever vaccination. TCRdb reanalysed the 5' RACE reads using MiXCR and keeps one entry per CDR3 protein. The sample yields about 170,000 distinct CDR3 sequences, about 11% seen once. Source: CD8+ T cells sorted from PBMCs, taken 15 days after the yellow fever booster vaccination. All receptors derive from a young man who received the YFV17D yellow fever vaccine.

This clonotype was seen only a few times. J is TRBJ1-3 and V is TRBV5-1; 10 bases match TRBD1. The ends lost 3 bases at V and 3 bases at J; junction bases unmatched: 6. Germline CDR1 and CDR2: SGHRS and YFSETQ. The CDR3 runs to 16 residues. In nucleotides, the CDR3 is TGCGCCAGCAGCTCCTATGACAGGGGGCTTGGAAACACCATATATTTT. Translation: CASSSYDRGLGNTIYF.

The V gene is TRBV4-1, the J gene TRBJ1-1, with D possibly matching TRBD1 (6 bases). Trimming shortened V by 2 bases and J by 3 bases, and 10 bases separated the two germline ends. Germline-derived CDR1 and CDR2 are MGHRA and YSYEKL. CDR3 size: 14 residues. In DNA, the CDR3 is TGCGCCAGCAGCCAATATGCAGGGGACACTGAAGCTTTCTTT. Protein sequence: CASSQYAGDTEAFF.

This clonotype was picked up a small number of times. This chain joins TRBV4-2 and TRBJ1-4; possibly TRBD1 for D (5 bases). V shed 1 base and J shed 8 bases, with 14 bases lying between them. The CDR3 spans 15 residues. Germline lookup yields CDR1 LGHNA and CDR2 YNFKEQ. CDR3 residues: CASSQGDFLQEKLFF. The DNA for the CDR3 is TGTGCCAGCAGCCAAGGGGACTTCCTACAGGAAAAACTGTTTTTT.

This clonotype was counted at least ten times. DNA for the CDR3: TGCGCCAGCAGCTTGGTTAGCGGGGGCTACAATGAGCAGTTCTTC. Amino acid sequence: CASSLVSGGYNEQFF. The chain employs TRBV5-1 and TRBJ2-1; 9 bases align to TRBD2. The J segment lost 3 bases and the V segment lost 0 bases, leaving 1 base of the junction unmatched. The CDR3 extends over 15 amino acids. CDR1 is SGHRS, CDR2 YFSETQ, per germline.

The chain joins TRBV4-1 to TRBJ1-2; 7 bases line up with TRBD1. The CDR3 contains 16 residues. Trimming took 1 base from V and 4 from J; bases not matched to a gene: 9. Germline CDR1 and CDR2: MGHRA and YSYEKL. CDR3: CASSQGPRDSLYGYTF. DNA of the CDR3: TGCGCCAGCAGCCAAGGGCCAAGGGACAGCCTCTATGGCTACACCTTC.

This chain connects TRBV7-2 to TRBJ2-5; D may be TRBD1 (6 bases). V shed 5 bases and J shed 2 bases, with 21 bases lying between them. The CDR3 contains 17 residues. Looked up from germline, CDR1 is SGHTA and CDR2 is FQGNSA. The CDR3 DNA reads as TGTGCCAGCAGCCCCCTCGTCAGGGGTTCCCGACAAGAGACCCAGTACTTC. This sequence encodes CASSPLVRGSRQETQYF.

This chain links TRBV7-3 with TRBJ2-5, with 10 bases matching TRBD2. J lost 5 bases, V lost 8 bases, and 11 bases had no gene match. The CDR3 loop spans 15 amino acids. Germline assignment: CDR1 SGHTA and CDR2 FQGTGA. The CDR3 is CASGIAGGPRETQYF. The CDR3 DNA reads TGTGCCAGCGGTATAGCGGGGGGACCCAGGGAGACCCAGTACTTC.

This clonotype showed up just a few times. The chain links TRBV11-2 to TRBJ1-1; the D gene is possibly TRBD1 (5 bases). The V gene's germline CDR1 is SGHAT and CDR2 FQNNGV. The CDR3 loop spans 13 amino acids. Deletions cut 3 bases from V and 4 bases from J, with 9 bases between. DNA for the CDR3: TGTGCCAGCAGCTTCATAAGGGGCACTGAAGCTTTCTTT. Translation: CASSFIRGTEAFF.

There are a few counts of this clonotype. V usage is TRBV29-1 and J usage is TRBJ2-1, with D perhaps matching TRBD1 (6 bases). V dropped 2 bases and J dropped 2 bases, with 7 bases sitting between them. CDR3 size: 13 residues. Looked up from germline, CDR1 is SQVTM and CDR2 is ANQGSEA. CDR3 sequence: CSVEQGPYNEQFF. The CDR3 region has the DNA TGCAGCGTTGAACAGGGGCCCTACAATGAGCAGTTCTTC.

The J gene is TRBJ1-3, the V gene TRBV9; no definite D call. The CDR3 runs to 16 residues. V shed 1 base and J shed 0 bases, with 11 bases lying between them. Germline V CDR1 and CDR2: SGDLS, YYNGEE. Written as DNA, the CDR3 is TGTGCCAGCAGCGTAACCGACGGCTACTCTGGAAACACCATATATTTT. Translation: CASSVTDGYSGNTIYF.

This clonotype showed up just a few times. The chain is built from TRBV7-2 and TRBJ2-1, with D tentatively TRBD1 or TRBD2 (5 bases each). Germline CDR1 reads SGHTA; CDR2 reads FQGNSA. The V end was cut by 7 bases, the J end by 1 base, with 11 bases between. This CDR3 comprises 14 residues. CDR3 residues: CASTRELSYNEQFF. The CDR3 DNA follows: TGTGCCAGCACCAGGGAGTTGTCCTACAATGAGCAGTTCTTC.

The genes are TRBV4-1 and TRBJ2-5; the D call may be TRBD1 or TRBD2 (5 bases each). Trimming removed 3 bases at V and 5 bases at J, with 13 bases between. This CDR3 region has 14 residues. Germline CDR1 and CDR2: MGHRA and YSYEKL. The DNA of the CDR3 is TGCGCCAGCAGCCAGGGGGAGTGGACGGAGACCCAGTACTTC. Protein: CASSQGEWTETQYF.

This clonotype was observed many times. CDR3 region: CSVEDLQVYNEQFF. The CDR3, as DNA: TGCAGCGTTGAAGATCTACAGGTCTACAATGAGCAGTTCTTC. The V and J genes are TRBV29-1 and TRBJ2-1; a possible D gene is TRBD1 (5 bases). Germline loops: CDR1 SQVTM, CDR2 ANQGSEA. CDR3 length: 14 residues. The V gene lost 0 bases and the J gene lost 3 bases, with 9 bases spanning the gap.

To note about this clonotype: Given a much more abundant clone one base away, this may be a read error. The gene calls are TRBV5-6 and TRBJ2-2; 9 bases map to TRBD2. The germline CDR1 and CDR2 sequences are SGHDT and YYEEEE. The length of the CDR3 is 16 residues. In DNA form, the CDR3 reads TGCGCCAGCAGCTTTTGGCTAGCGGGGAACACCGGGGAGCTGATTTTT. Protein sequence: CASSFWLAGNTGELIF.

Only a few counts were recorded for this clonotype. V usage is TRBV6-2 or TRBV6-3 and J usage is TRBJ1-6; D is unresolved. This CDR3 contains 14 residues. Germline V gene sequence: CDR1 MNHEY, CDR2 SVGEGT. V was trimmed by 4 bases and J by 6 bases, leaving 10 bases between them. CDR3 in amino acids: CASSLSSRNSPLHF. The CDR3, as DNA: TGTGCCAGCAGTTTGAGCAGCCGTAATTCACCCCTCCACTTT.

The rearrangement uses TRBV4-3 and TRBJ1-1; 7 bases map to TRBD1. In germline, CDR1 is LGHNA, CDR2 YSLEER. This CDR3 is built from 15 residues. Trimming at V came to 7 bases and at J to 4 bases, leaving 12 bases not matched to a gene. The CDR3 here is CASTRSGDSRTEAFF. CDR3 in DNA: TGCGCCAGCACCAGGTCCGGGGACAGTCGCACTGAAGCTTTCTTT.

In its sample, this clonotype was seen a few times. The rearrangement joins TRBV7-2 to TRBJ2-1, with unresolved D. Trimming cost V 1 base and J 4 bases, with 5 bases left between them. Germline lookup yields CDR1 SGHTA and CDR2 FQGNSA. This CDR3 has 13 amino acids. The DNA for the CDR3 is TGTGCCAGCAGCTTAGACGATTACAATGAGCAGTTCTTC. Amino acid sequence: CASSLDDYNEQFF.

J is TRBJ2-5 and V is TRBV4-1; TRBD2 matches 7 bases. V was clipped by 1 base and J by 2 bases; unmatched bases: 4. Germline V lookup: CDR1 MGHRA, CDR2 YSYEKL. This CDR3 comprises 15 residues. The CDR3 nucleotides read TGCGCCAGCAGCCAAGGGACTAGGGATCAAGAGACCCAGTACTTC. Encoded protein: CASSQGTRDQETQYF.

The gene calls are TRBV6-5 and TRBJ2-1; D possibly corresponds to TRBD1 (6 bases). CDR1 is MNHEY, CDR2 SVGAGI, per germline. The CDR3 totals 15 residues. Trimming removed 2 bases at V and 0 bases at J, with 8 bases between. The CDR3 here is CASSYTGSSYNEQFF. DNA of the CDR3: TGTGCCAGCAGTTACACAGGGAGCTCCTACAATGAGCAGTTCTTC.

The CDR3 loop is CASSRGDRVGTDTQYF. DNA for the CDR3: TGTGCCAGCAGCCGAGGGGACAGGGTTGGCACAGATACGCAGTATTTT. The J gene is TRBJ2-3, the V gene TRBV7-9; 9 nucleotides agree with TRBD1. This CDR3 is built from 16 residues. CDR1 and CDR2 from the germline V gene are SEHNR and FQNEAQ (reference sequence). The V segment lost 5 bases and the J segment 1 base; nucleotides outside the gene matches: 7.

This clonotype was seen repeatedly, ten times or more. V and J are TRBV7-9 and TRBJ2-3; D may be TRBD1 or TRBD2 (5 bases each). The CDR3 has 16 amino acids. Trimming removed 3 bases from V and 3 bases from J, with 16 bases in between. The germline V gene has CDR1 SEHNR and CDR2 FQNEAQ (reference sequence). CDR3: CASSFGGRRGTDTQYF. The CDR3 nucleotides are TGTGCCAGCAGCTTTGGGGGAAGGAGAGGGACAGATACGCAGTATTTT.

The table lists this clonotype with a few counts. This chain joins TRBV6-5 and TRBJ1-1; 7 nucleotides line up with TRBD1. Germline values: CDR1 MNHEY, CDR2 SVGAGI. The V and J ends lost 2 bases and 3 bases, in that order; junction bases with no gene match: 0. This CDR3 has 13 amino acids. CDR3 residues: CASSYGTDTEAFF. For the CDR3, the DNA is TGTGCCAGCAGTTACGGGACAGACACTGAAGCTTTCTTT.

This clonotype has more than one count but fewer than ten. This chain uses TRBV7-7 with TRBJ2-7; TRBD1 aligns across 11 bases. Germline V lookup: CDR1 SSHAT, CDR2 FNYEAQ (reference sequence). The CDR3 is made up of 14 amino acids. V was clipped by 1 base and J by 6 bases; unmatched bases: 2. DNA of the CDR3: TGTGCCAGCAGCTTAGGGACAGGGGGCGGCGAGCAGTACTTC. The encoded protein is CASSLGTGGGEQYF. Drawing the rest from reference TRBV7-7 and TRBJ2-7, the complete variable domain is GAGVSQSPRYKVTKRGQDVTLRCDPISSHATLYWYQQALGQGPEFLTYFNYEAQPDKSGLPSDRFSAERPEGSISTLTIQRTEQRDSAMYRCASSLGTGGGEQYFGPGTRLTVT.

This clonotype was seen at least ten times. The CDR3 nucleotides read TGTGCCAGCAGGCCATGGCCTAGCCCCACAGATACGCAGTATTTT. It yields the protein CASRPWPSPTDTQYF. J is TRBJ2-3 and V is TRBV7-9, with D possibly TRBD2 on 5 matching bases. Germline CDR1 is SEHNR and CDR2 is FQNEAQ (reference sequence). The ends were cut back, 6 bases at V and 2 bases at J, with 15 bases in the middle. The CDR3 contains 15 residues.

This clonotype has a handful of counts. For the CDR3, the DNA is TGTGCCACCAGTGATTCCGGGCAGGGGGCATATGGCTACACCTTC. Amino acids: CATSDSGQGAYGYTF. The rearrangement uses TRBV24-1 and TRBJ1-2, with TRBD1 matching 8 bases. The V and J ends lost 2 bases and 5 bases, in that order; junction bases with no gene match: 6. Germline lookup yields CDR1 KGHDR and CDR2 SFDVKD. CDR3 length: 15 amino acids.

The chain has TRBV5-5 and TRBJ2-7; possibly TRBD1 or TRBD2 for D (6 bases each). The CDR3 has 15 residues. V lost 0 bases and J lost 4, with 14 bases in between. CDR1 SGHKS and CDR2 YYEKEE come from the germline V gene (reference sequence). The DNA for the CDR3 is TGTGCCAGCAGCTTGGTCGGGGGCTTACGGTACGAGCAGTACGTC. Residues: CASSLVGGLRYEQYV.